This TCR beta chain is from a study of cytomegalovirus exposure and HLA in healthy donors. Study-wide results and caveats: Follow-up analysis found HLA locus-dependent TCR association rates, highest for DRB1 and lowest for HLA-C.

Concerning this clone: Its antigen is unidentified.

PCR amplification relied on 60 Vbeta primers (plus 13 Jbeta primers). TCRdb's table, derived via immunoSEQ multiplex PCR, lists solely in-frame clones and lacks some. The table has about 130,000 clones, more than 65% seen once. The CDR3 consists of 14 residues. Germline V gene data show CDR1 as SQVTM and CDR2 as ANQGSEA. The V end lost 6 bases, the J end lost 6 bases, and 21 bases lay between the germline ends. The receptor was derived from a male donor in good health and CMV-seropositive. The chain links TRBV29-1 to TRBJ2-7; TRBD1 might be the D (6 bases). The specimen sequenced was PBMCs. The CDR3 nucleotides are TGCAGCGTATACTCGTCTCAGGGGACATCCGAGCAGTACTTC. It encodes CSVYSSQGTSEQYF.